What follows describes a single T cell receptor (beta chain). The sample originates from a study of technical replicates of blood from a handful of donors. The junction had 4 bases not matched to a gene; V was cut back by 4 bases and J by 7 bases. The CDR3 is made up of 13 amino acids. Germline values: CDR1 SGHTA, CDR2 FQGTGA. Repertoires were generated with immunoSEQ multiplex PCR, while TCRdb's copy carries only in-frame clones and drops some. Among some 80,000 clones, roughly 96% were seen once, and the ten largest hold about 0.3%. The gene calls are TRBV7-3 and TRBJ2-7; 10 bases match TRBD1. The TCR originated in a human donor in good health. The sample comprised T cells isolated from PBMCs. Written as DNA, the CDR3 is TGTGCCAGCAGCTGGGGACAGGGGTTGGAGCAGTACTTC. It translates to CASSWGQGLEQYF.